These T cell receptor beta chains were read from a single sample in a study of T cell responses to AZD1222 COVID-19 vaccine. Profiling relied on immunoSEQ multiplex PCR, and the TCRdb table lists in-frame clones only, not all of them. The sample has approximately 150,000 clones, 91% seen once. Specimen: peripheral blood, collected on day 0 of AZD1222 vaccination. These receptors originate from an adult in good health. Both conserved end residues are part of each CDR3. The D gene is left open where the match is weak. Where a row states a size, it is once, few, many or the class of an expanded clone; other rows omit it.

TRBV2	TRBJ1-5	once	.	TGTGCCAGCGTCTGGGATAGCAATCAGCCCCAGCATTTT	CASVWDSNQPQHF
TRBV7-2	TRBJ2-1	.	TRBD1	TGTGCCAGCAGCTTAGCCCCGCGACAGGGGAACAATGAGCAGTTCTTC	CASSLAPRQGNNEQFF
TRBV11-2	TRBJ1-6	.	TRBD1	TGTGCCAGCAGCTCGGGACAGTTCTATAATTCACCCCTCCACTTT	CASSSGQFYNSPLHF
TRBV28	TRBJ1-1	.	TRBD1	TGTGCCAGCAGTTCCCGACGACTGACAGGGTACGGGTCTGAAGCTTTCTTT	CASSSRRLTGYGSEAFF
TRBV5-1	TRBJ2-3	.	.	TGCGCCAGCAGCTTGAGGTTTTTGGGCACAGATACGCAGTATTTT	CASSLRFLGTDTQYF
TRBV2	TRBJ2-2	few	.	TGTGCCAGCAGTGAAGGTCCCTGGGGATCCGGGGAGCTGTTTTTT	CASSEGPWGSGELFF
TRBV19	TRBJ1-6	.	.	TGTGCCAGTAGTATCGAAAACGGTTCACCCCTCCACTTT	CASSIENGSPLHF
TRBV19	TRBJ1-3	.	.	TGTGCCAGTACCAATACAGGGTTCGCTGGAAACACCATATATTTT	CASTNTGFAGNTIYF
TRBV12-2	TRBJ1-1	.	.	TGTGCAAGTCGCTTAGGGTTACAGGGGTTTAGGACTGAAGCTTTCTTT	CASRLGLQGFRTEAFF
TRBV5-6	TRBJ1-1	.	.	TGTGCCAGCAGCTGGGGACTCGGGAACACTGAAGCTTTCTTT	CASSWGLGNTEAFF
TRBV19	TRBJ1-1	.	.	TGTGCCAGTAGTATTCGGGGTAGCGACACTGAAGCTTTCTTT	CASSIRGSDTEAFF
TRBV5-4	TRBJ2-1	.	.	TGTGCCAGCAGGGACGGACAGCCGTCCTACAATGAGCAGTTCTTC	CASRDGQPSYNEQFF
TRBV6-4	TRBJ2-3	.	TRBD2	TGTGCCAGCAGTGCCTTCCGTGGGACTAGCGGGAGGGTTCGGGATACGCAGTATTTT	CASSAFRGTSGRVRDTQYF
TRBV24-1	TRBJ2-7	.	.	TGTGCCACCAGTGACCCCCGGGACGGTCTATACGAGCAGTACTTC	CATSDPRDGLYEQYF
TRBV29-1	TRBJ2-7	.	TRBD2	TGCAGCGTTGGGGGGGGAACCACTTACGAGCAGTACTTC	CSVGGGTTYEQYF
TRBV6-5	TRBJ2-3	.	.	TGTGCCAGCAGTTACGCATACTCCACAGATACGCAGTATTTT	CASSYAYSTDTQYF
TRBV6-5	TRBJ1-1	.	.	TGTGCCAGCAGGAAAATGAAGAAGGGTGAAGCTTTCTTT	CASRKMKKGEAFF
TRBV11-2	TRBJ1-6	few	.	TGTGCCAGCAGCTTAGAGTGGGCAGGGGATTCACCCCTCCACTTT	CASSLEWAGDSPLHF
TRBV4-3	TRBJ2-3	.	.	TGCGCCAGCAGCCAAGGTGGCTTGGGCGGTACGAGAGATACGCAGTATTTT	CASSQGGLGGTRDTQYF
TRBV7-3	TRBJ1-1	.	.	TGTGCCAGCAGCTTAGACCGGGCTATGAACACTGAAGCTTTCTTT	CASSLDRAMNTEAFF
TRBV5-1	TRBJ2-1	.	TRBD2	TGCGCCAGCAGCTTACTAATGACTAGCGGGACGTACAATGAGCAGTTCTTC	CASSLLMTSGTYNEQFF
TRBV7-2	TRBJ1-2	.	TRBD1	TGTGCCAGCAGCTGGTTAGGGGGCGGCTACACCTTC	CASSWLGGGYTF
TRBV11-2	TRBJ2-1	.	TRBD2	TGTGCCAGCAGCTTAGGACTAGCGGGAGGCCTGACCCCCCATGAGCAGTTCTTC	CASSLGLAGGLTPHEQFF
TRBV19	TRBJ1-1	.	TRBD1	TGTGCCAGTAGGAATCCGGGACAGGGATTGAACACTGAAGCTTTCTTT	CASRNPGQGLNTEAFF
TRBV18	TRBJ1-5	.	TRBD1	TGTGCCAGCTCACCATGTCTCTACACAGGGGGAATAAGTGATCAGCCCCAGCATTTT	CASSPCLYTGGISDQPQHF
TRBV27	TRBJ2-5	.	TRBD2	TGTGCCAGCAGTTTGTACGGGAGGGCCCGGGACCAAGAGACCCAGTACTTC	CASSLYGRARDQETQYF
TRBV2	TRBJ2-6	.	.	TGTGCCAGCAGTAAAAGTAGGGGACCTGGGGCCAACGTCCTGACTTTC	CASSKSRGPGANVLTF
TRBV24-1	TRBJ1-1	.	.	TGTGCCACCAGTGCCCCGGGACCCCACCCTGAAGCTTTCTTT	CATSAPGPHPEAFF
TRBV28	TRBJ1-4	.	.	TGTGCCAGCAGTTTCTTAAGACTCCGACAGGCAACTAATGAAAAACTGTTTTTT	CASSFLRLRQATNEKLFF
TRBV19	TRBJ2-7	once	.	TGTGCCAGTAGTATAGCACAGACTTACGAGCAGTACTTC	CASSIAQTYEQYF
TRBV29-1	TRBJ1-1	.	.	TGCAGCGCCGAGATCCGATTGGGGAAAAAAGCTTTCTTT	CSAEIRLGKKAFF
TRBV7-9	TRBJ2-7	.	.	TGTGCCAGCAGCTTAGAGACAGGCTACGAGCAGTACTTC	CASSLETGYEQYF
TRBV15	TRBJ1-4	.	.	TGTGCCACCAGCAGAGGGAGGGTTGAACTGTTTTTT	CATSRGRVELFF
TRBV27	TRBJ1-1	.	TRBD1	TGTGCCAGCAGTCCCGGACAGGGGAACACTGAAGCTTTCTTT	CASSPGQGNTEAFF
TRBV6-5	TRBJ2-7	.	TRBD2	TGTGCCAGCAGTCTCAGCGGGACCTCCTACGAGCAGTACTTC	CASSLSGTSYEQYF
TRBV6-1	TRBJ1-5	.	.	TGTGCCAGCAGTGATGGCATTTCCCAGCATTTT	CASSDGISQHF
TRBV6-5	TRBJ1-6	.	.	TGTGCCAGCAGTTACCCTCGCTCCTATAATTCACCCCTCCACTTT	CASSYPRSYNSPLHF
TRBV6-2/TRBV6-3	TRBJ2-6	.	TRBD1	TGTGCCAGCAGTTACTCGACTCCGGGACAGAGCTCTGGGGCCAACGTCCTGACTTTC	CASSYSTPGQSSGANVLTF
TRBV6-2/TRBV6-3	TRBJ1-5	.	.	TGTGCCAGCAGTTATGAGGGGATCAATCAGCCCCAGCATTTT	CASSYEGINQPQHF
TRBV4-3	TRBJ2-1	.	.	TGCGCCAGCAGCCTGGACAGTTCCCTATACAATGAGCAGTTCTTC	CASSLDSSLYNEQFF
TRBV28	TRBJ1-4	once	.	TGTGCCAGCAGTTTATTGGGGACTAATGAAAAACTGTTTTTT	CASSLLGTNEKLFF
TRBV7-2	TRBJ2-7	.	.	TGTGCCAGCAGCTTGACAGACGACAGCTCCTACGAGCAGTACTTC	CASSLTDDSSYEQYF
TRBV7-2	TRBJ1-6	few	TRBD1	TGTGCCAGCAGCCGGACGACAGGGGGCACCTATAATTCACCCCTCCACTTT	CASSRTTGGTYNSPLHF
TRBV6-2/TRBV6-3	TRBJ1-5	.	TRBD1	TGTGCCAGCAGTTTCGACACAGGGGGCCGGAATCAGCCCCAGCATTTT	CASSFDTGGRNQPQHF